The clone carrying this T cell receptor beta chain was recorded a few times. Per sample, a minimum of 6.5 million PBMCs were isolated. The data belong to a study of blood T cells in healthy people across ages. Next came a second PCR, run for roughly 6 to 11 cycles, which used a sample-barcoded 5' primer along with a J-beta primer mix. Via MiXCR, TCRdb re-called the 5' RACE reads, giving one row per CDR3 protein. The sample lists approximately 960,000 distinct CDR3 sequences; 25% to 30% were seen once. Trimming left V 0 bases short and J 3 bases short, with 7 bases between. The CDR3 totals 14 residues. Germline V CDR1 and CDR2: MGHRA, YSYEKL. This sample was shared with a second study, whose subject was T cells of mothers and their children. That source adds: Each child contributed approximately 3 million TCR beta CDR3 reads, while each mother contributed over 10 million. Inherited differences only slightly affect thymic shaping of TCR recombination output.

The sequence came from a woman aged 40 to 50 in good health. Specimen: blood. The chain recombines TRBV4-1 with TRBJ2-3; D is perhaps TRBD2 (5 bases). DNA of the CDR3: TGCGCCAGCAGCCAAGAGGACTCAACAGATACGCAGTATTTT. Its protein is CASSQEDSTDTQYF.